This T cell receptor beta chain originates from a study of blood T cell repertoires in COVID-19. Whole-study context: The United States, Italy and Spain were the sources of the acute and convalescent COVID-19 samples. PBMCs, B-cell-depleted T cells, or T cells were the source of the cDNA or gDNA that made up the material.

Authors' analysis steps: Amplifying reference gene primers gave estimates of nucleated cell counts. Clones were sequenced by immunoSEQ multiplex PCR, and TCRdb holds only the in-frame ones, with some missing. The DNA was the basis for D and trimming; V, J and clone size are from that table. Among approximately 70,000 clones listed, 87% were seen once. Patients from Seattle were sampled longitudinally, starting during active infection. The clonotype was recovered from a woman between 45 and 65 years old with COVID-19, enrolled during active disease. Material for sequencing was peripheral blood.

The CDR3 reads CASSQKTGLTTYEQYF. The CDR3 DNA reads as TGTGCCAGCAGCCAAAAGACAGGGCTTACAACCTACGAGCAGTACTTC. This sequence joins TRBV14 and TRBJ2-7; 7 nucleotides match TRBD1. The CDR3 contains 16 residues. V was pared by 2 bases and J by 2 bases, with 9 bases of the junction left unmatched. Germline V lookup: CDR1 SGHDN, CDR2 FVKESK. Supplemented by reference TRBV14 and TRBJ2-7, the full variable domain reads EAGVTQFPSHSVIEKGQTVTLRCDPISGHDNLYWYRRVMGKEIKFLLHFVKESKQDESGMPNNRFLAERTGGTYSTLKVQPAELEDSGVYFCASSQKTGLTTYEQYFGPGTRLTVT.